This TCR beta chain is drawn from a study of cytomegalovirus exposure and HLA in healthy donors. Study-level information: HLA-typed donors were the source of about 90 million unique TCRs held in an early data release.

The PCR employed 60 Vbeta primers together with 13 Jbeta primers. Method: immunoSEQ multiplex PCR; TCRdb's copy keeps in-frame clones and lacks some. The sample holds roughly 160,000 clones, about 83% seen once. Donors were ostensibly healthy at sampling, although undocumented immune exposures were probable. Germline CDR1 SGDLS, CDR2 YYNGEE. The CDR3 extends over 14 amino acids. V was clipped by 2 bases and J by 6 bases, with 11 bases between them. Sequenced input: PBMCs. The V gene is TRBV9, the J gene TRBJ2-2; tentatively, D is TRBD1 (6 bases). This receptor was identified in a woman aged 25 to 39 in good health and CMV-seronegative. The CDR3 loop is CASSVYRESGELFF. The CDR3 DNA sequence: TGTGCCAGCAGCGTCTACAGGGAGTCCGGGGAGCTGTTTTTT.